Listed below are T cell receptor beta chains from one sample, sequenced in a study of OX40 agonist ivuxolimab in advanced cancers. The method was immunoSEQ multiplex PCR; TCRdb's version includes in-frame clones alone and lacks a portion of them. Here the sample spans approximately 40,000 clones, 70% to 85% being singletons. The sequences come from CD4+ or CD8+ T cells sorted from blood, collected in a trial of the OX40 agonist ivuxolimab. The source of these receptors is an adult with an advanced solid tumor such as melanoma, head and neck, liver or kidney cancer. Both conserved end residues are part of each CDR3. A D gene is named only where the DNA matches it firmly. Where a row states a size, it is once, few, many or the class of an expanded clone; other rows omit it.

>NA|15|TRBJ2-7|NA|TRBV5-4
CASSPGRDNTYEQYF
TGTGCCAGCAGCCCCGGCCGGGACAACACCTACGAGCAGTACTTC
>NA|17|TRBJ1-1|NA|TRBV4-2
CASSHIGRGIEDTEAFF
TGTGCCAGCAGCCATATTGGCAGGGGAATCGAGGACACTGAAGCTTTCTTT
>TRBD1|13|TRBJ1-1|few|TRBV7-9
CASSGQGMTEAFF
TGTGCCAGCAGCGGACAGGGAATGACTGAAGCTTTCTTT
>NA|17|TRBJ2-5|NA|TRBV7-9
CASSPRYPGDRDETQYF
TGTGCCAGCAGCCCGCGGTACCCAGGGGATCGGGATGAGACCCAGTACTTC
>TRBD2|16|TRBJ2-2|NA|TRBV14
CASSPRLAGVSGELFF
TGTGCCAGCAGCCCCAGACTAGCGGGAGTTTCCGGGGAGCTGTTTTTT
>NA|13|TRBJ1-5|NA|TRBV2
CASNRQSNQPQHF
TGTGCCAGCAATCGACAGAGCAATCAGCCCCAGCATTTT
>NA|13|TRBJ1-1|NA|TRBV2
CASSGALNTEAFF
TGTGCCAGCAGTGGGGCCCTGAACACTGAAGCTTTCTTT
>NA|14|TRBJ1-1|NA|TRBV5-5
CASSLRDMNTEAFF
TGTGCCAGCAGCTTGCGGGACATGAACACTGAAGCTTTCTTT
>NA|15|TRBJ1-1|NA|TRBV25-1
CASSEGTNRNTEAFF
TGTGCCAGCAGTGAAGGGACAAATAGGAACACTGAAGCTTTCTTT
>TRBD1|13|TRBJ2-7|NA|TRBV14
CASSPHRGLGQYF
TGTGCCAGCAGCCCGCACAGGGGGCTCGGGCAGTACTTC
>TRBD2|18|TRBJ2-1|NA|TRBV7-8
CASSLLRGEKRDYNEQFF
TGTGCCAGCAGCTTACTTCGGGGGGAGAAGCGGGATTACAATGAGCAGTTCTTC
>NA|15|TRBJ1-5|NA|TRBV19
CASSIQGTGNQPQHF
TGTGCCAGTAGTATTCAGGGGACGGGCAATCAGCCCCAGCATTTT
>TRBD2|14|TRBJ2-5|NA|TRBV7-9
CASSLGGTYGTQYF
TGTGCCAGCAGCCTGGGAGGGACTTACGGGACCCAGTACTTC
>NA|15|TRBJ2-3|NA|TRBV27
CASSYSVGPTDTQYF
TGTGCCAGCAGCTATAGCGTAGGTCCCACAGATACGCAGTATTTT
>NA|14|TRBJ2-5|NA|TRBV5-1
CASSPGQIQETQYF
TGCGCCAGCAGCCCAGGACAGATCCAAGAGACCCAGTACTTC
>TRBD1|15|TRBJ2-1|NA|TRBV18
CASSHPGQLHNEQFF
TGTGCCAGCTCCCACCCGGGACAGCTACACAATGAGCAGTTCTTC
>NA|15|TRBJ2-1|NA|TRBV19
CASSITGPWDNEQFF
TGTGCCAGTAGTATAACAGGCCCCTGGGACAATGAGCAGTTCTTC
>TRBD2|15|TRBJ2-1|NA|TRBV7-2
CASSGRASGYNEQFF
TGTGCCAGCAGCGGTAGGGCTAGCGGATACAATGAGCAGTTCTTC
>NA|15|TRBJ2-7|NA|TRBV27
CASSPGGGFSNEQYF
TGTGCCAGCAGCCCCGGGGGTGGGTTCTCGAACGAGCAGTACTTC
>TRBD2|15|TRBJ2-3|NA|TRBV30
CAWRLLAGEGDTQYF
TGTGCCTGGAGGCTACTAGCGGGAGAGGGAGATACGCAGTATTTT
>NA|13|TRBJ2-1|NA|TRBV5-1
CASSSGSGDEQFF
TGCGCCAGCAGCTCCGGGTCCGGCGATGAGCAGTTCTTC
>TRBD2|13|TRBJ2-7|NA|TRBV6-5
CASSAGGPYEQYF
TGTGCCAGCAGTGCGGGGGGTCCCTACGAGCAGTACTTC
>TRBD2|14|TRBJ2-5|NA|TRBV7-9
CASRLGGLGETQYF
TGTGCCAGCAGGTTGGGGGGGTTAGGAGAGACCCAGTACTTC
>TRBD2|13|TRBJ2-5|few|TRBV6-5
CASSGRSQETQYF
TGTGCCAGTAGCGGGAGGTCCCAAGAGACCCAGTACTTC
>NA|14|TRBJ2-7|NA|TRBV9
CASSVAGLTYEQYF
TGTGCCAGCAGCGTGGCAGGACTTACCTACGAGCAGTACTTC
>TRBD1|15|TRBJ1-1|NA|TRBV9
CASSPTGAPNTEAFF
TGTGCCAGCAGCCCTACAGGGGCCCCGAACACTGAAGCTTTCTTT
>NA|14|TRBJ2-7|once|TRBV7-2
CASSLSTGFYEQYF
TGTGCCAGCAGCTTATCGACAGGTTTCTACGAGCAGTACTTC
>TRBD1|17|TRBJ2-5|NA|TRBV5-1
CASSLNRGRPLQETQYF
TGCGCCAGCAGCTTGAACAGGGGGCGACCCCTCCAAGAGACCCAGTACTTC
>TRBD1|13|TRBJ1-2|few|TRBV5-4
CASSIDRGYGYTF
TGTGCCAGCAGCATCGACAGGGGGTATGGCTACACCTTC
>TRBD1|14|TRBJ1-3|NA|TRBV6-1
CATPGQEAGNTIYF
TGTGCCACTCCGGGACAGGAGGCTGGAAACACCATATATTTT
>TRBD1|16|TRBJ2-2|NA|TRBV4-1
CASSQTGTGFTGELFF
TGCGCCAGCAGCCAAACCGGGACAGGGTTTACCGGGGAGCTGTTTTTT
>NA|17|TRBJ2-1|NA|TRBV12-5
CASGLGLGGSSYNEQFF
TGTGCTAGTGGTTTGGGCCTTGGGGGTAGCTCCTACAATGAGCAGTTCTTC
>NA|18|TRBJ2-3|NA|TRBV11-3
CASSLAFQRPLSTDTQYF
TGTGCCAGCAGCTTAGCTTTTCAAAGGCCCTTGAGCACAGATACGCAGTATTTT
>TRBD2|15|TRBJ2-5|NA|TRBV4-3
CASSQGGGNQETQYF
TGCGCCAGCAGCCAAGGGGGGGGGAATCAAGAGACCCAGTACTTC
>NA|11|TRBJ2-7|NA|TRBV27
CASSLGYEQYF
TGTGCCAGCAGTTTAGGGTACGAGCAGTACTTC
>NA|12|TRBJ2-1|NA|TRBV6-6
CASSPTRNEQFF
TGTGCCAGCAGTCCGACTAGGAATGAGCAGTTCTTC
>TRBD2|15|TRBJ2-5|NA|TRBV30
CAWSVLAGVWETQYF
TGTGCCTGGAGTGTGCTAGCGGGAGTCTGGGAGACCCAGTACTTC
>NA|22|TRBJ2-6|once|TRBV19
CASSIDIGVFGRESSGANVLTF
TGTGCCAGTAGTATAGATATTGGTGTCTTCGGACGGGAGAGCTCTGGGGCCAACGTCCTGACTTTC
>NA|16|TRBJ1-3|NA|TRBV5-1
CASGETPVSSGNTIYF
TGCGCCAGCGGGGAGACCCCAGTTAGCTCTGGAAACACCATATATTTT
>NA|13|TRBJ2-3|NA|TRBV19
CASSMSGTDTQYF
TGTGCCAGTAGTATGAGCGGCACAGATACGCAGTATTTT
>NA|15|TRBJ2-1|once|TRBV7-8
CASSFGAPSYNEQFF
TGTGCCAGCAGCTTTGGTGCGCCCTCCTACAATGAGCAGTTCTTC
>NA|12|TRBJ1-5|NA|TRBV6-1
CASSDSNQPQHF
TGTGCCAGCAGTGATAGTAATCAGCCCCAGCATTTT
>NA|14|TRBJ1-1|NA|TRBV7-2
CASSLRRDPPEAFF
TGTGCCAGCAGCTTACGGAGGGACCCCCCTGAAGCTTTCTTT
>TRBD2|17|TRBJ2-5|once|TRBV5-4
CASSPSSGRAEEETQYF
TGTGCCAGCAGCCCAAGTAGCGGGAGGGCCGAGGAAGAGACCCAGTACTTC
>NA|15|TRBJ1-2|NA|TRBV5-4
CASSLGKGANYGYTF
TGTGCCAGCAGCTTGGGAAAGGGGGCTAACTATGGCTACACCTTC
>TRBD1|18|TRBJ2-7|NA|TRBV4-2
CASTPGQGAGQVSYEQYF
TGTGCCAGCACCCCGGGACAGGGGGCAGGTCAGGTCTCCTACGAGCAGTACTTC
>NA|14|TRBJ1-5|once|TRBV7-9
CASSPGGGVQPQHF
TGTGCCAGCAGCCCAGGAGGAGGTGTGCAGCCCCAGCATTTT
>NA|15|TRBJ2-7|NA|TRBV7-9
CASSRLGTGSYEQYF
TGTGCCAGCAGCAGACTTGGGACGGGTTCCTACGAGCAGTACTTC
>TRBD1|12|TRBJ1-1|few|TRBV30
CAWSPTGVEAFF
TGTGCCTGGAGTCCGACAGGGGTTGAAGCTTTCTTT
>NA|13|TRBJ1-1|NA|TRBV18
CASLQGRDTEAFF
TGTGCCAGCCTACAAGGCAGGGACACTGAAGCTTTCTTT